This is a list of T cell receptor beta chains from one sample in a study of multiple sclerosis patients with progressive multifocal leukoencephalopathy. Repertoires were generated with immunoSEQ multiplex PCR, while TCRdb's copy carries only in-frame clones and drops some. The sample consists of 25,000 to 35,000 clones, approximately 90% of them appearing once. The sequenced material came from PBMCs. The origin of the receptors is a human donor with multiple sclerosis. Each CDR3 is given with its conserved first and last residue. D genes are given only for firm matches. Clone size appears in some rows only: once, few, many, or a class for an expanded clone.

j_call: TRBJ2-1
clone_size: NA
d_call: TRBD2
v_call: TRBV5-1
cdr3_aa: CASAGLAGINEQFF
cdr3_nt: TGCGCCAGCGCTGGACTAGCGGGGATTAATGAGCAGTTCTTC

j_call: TRBJ1-1
clone_size: few
d_call: NA
v_call: TRBV6-4
cdr3_aa: CASSDSDNTEAFF
cdr3_nt: TGTGCCAGCAGTGACTCTGACAATACTGAAGCTTTCTTT

j_call: TRBJ1-1
clone_size: once
d_call: TRBD1
v_call: TRBV7-2
cdr3_aa: CASSLRGTALNTEAFF
cdr3_nt: TGTGCCAGCAGCTTAAGGGGGACAGCACTGAACACTGAAGCTTTCTTT

j_call: TRBJ1-1
clone_size: NA
d_call: NA
v_call: TRBV28
cdr3_aa: CASSLGTPHTEAFF
cdr3_nt: TGTGCCAGCAGTTTAGGGACACCACACACTGAAGCTTTCTTT

j_call: TRBJ2-5
clone_size: NA
d_call: TRBD2
v_call: TRBV19
cdr3_aa: CASSIAGTSGQETQYF
cdr3_nt: TGTGCCAGTAGTATAGCCGGGACTAGCGGACAAGAGACCCAGTACTTC

j_call: TRBJ2-7
clone_size: NA
d_call: NA
v_call: TRBV16
cdr3_aa: CASSQSGGRGHVEQYF
cdr3_nt: TGTGCCAGCAGCCAATCGGGGGGCAGGGGCCATGTCGAGCAGTACTTC

j_call: TRBJ1-3
clone_size: few
d_call: NA
v_call: TRBV6-5
cdr3_aa: CASSYSPNSGNTIYF
cdr3_nt: TGTGCCAGCAGTTACTCTCCAAACTCTGGAAACACCATATATTTT

j_call: TRBJ1-5
clone_size: NA
d_call: NA
v_call: TRBV28
cdr3_aa: CASKLAGDSNQPHHF
cdr3_nt: TGTGCCAGCAAGCTTGCCGGAGATAGCAATCAGCCCCATCATTTT

j_call: TRBJ2-7
clone_size: NA
d_call: TRBD1
v_call: TRBV5-6
cdr3_aa: CASSFGTGVDEQYF
cdr3_nt: TGTGCCAGCAGCTTCGGGACAGGAGTCGACGAGCAGTACTTC

j_call: TRBJ2-5
clone_size: NA
d_call: TRBD1
v_call: TRBV7-9
cdr3_aa: CASSPSRQGVKPETQYF
cdr3_nt: TGTGCCAGCAGTCCGTCGAGACAGGGAGTAAAACCGGAGACCCAGTACTTC

j_call: TRBJ2-2
clone_size: NA
d_call: TRBD2
v_call: TRBV9
cdr3_aa: CASSVVAGATGELFF
cdr3_nt: TGTGCCAGCAGCGTAGTAGCGGGGGCCACCGGGGAGCTGTTTTTT

j_call: TRBJ1-1
clone_size: NA
d_call: TRBD1
v_call: TRBV7-9
cdr3_aa: CASSHRDSRGTEAFF
cdr3_nt: TGTGCCAGCAGCCACCGGGACAGCCGGGGCACTGAAGCTTTCTTT

j_call: TRBJ1-2
clone_size: once
d_call: TRBD1
v_call: TRBV4-3
cdr3_aa: CASSQDRTGAPYGYTF
cdr3_nt: TGCGCCAGCAGCCAAGATCGAACAGGGGCCCCCTATGGCTACACCTTC

j_call: TRBJ1-1
clone_size: NA
d_call: TRBD1
v_call: TRBV4-2
cdr3_aa: CASSQALDREAFF
cdr3_nt: TGTGCCAGCAGCCAAGCCCTGGACAGGGAGGCTTTCTTT

j_call: TRBJ1-5
clone_size: once
d_call: NA
v_call: TRBV11-3
cdr3_aa: CASSFGVTQGIPSNQPQHF
cdr3_nt: TGTGCCAGCAGCTTTGGGGTCACACAGGGTATCCCTAGCAATCAGCCCCAGCATTTT

j_call: TRBJ2-1
clone_size: once
d_call: TRBD2
v_call: TRBV27
cdr3_aa: CASSLARAGGGREQFF
cdr3_nt: TGTGCCAGCAGTCTAGCCCGAGCGGGGGGAGGCCGAGAGCAGTTCTTC